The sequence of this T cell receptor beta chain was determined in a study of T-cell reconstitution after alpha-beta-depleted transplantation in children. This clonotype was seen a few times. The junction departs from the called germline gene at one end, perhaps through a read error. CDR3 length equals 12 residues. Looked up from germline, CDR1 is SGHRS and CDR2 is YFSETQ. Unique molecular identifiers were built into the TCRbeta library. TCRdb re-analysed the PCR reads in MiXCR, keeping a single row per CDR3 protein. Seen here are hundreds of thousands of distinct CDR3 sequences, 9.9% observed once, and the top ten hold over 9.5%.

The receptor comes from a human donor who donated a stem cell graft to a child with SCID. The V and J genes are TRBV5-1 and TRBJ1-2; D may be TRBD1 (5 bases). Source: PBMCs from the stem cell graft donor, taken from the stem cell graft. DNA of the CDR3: TGCGCCAGCAGCTTGGATTCGGCAGGGTTATTCTTC. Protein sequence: CASSLDSAGLFF.